A single sample gave rise to the 29 T cell receptor beta chains below, sequenced in a study of PD-1 blockade in mismatch repair-deficient tumors. Profiling relied on immunoSEQ multiplex PCR, and the TCRdb table lists in-frame clones only, not all of them. The table records about 120,000 clones, around 80% of them present only once. This sample comprised peripheral blood, obtained roughly 60 weeks after starting pembrolizumab. These receptors were collected from an adult with mismatch repair-deficient cancer.

The chain has TRBV19 and TRBJ2-5; D is ambiguous. Trimming removed 10 bases at V and 5 bases at J, with 14 bases between. This CDR3 comprises 12 residues. The germline CDR1 and CDR2 sequences are LNHDA and SQIVND (reference sequence). The CDR3 DNA reads TGTGCCACCGGTGAGGTGGGGGAGACCCAGTACTTC. Its translation is CATGEVGETQYF.

This rearrangement joins TRBV9 to TRBJ2-7; D call uncertain. Germline lookup yields CDR1 SGDLS and CDR2 YYNGEE. V was cut by 0 bases and J by 2 bases, with 9 bases left in between. This CDR3 is built from 14 residues. Here the CDR3 DNA reads TGTGCCAGCAGCGTAGAGCCGGAGCCCTACGAGCAGTACTTC. Translated: CASSVEPEPYEQYF.

The chain carries TRBV9 and TRBJ2-1; either TRBD1 or TRBD2 may fit D (5 bases each). V lost 2 bases and J lost 8, with 23 bases in between. CDR1 and CDR2 (germline): SGDLS, YYNGEE. This CDR3 comprises 17 residues. The CDR3 is CASSVFSGSGRGDEQFF. The CDR3 nucleotides are TGTGCCAGCAGCGTCTTTTCTGGCTCGGGGCGTGGGGATGAGCAGTTCTTC.

CDR3 coding DNA: TGTGCCAGCAGCTTATTCCCTGGACGTGCCTACGAGCAGTACTTC. Protein: CASSLFPGRAYEQYF. This chain links TRBV7-9 with TRBJ2-7; D remains ambiguous. CDR1 and CDR2 from the germline V gene are SEHNR and FQNEAQ (reference sequence). The CDR3 length is 15 residues. V gave up 2 bases and J gave up 2 bases, with 13 bases separating them.

The chain recombines TRBV7-6 with TRBJ2-1; the match to TRBD2 covers 11 bases. The CDR3 has 16 amino acids. CDR1 and CDR2 (germline): SGHVS, FNYEAQ. V gave up 5 bases and J gave up 4 bases; unmatched junction bases: 7. The CDR3 nucleotides are TGTGCCAGCAGCCCAGCCACTAGCGGGGGTTACAATGAGCAGTTCTTC. Protein product: CASSPATSGGYNEQFF.

This rearrangement joins TRBV29-1 to TRBJ2-3; maybe TRBD2 (5 bases). V lost 5 bases, J lost 2 bases, and 14 bases lay in between. Germline V gene sequence: CDR1 SQVTM, CDR2 ANQGSEA. The CDR3 totals 14 residues. DNA of the CDR3: TGCAGCGTTAGGCCCGGCGGGTTCACAGATACGCAGTATTTT. Encoded protein: CSVRPGGFTDTQYF.

V usage is TRBV7-2 and J usage is TRBJ2-1; D unclear. V lost 4 bases and J lost 0, with 10 bases in between. The germline V gene has CDR1 SGHTA and CDR2 FQGNSA. The CDR3 is 15 residues long. The CDR3 sequence: CASSSSVSSYNEQFF. Written as DNA, the CDR3 is TGTGCCAGCAGCTCGAGCGTAAGCTCCTACAATGAGCAGTTCTTC. Looking up the rest from reference TRBV7-2 and TRBJ2-1 gives the full variable domain: GAGVSQSPSNKVTEKGKDVELRCDPISGHTALYWYRQSLGQGLEFLIYFQGNSAPDKSGLPSDRFSAERTGGSVSTLTIQRTQQEDSAVYLCASSSSVSSYNEQFFGPGTRLTVL.

The rearrangement joins TRBV27 to TRBJ2-7, with a tentative D call TRBD2 (6 bases). The germline V gene has CDR1 MNHEY and CDR2 SMNVEV (reference sequence). Trimming took off 6 bases at V and 1 base at J, with 13 bases between the two ends. The CDR3 loop spans 14 amino acids. This CDR3 is CASSSGLASYEQYF. The CDR3 bases are TGTGCCAGCAGCTCGGGACTGGCGTCCTACGAGCAGTACTTC.

V and J are TRBV7-9 and TRBJ2-5; either TRBD1 or TRBD2 may fit D (5 bases each). The CDR3 loop spans 14 amino acids. V was clipped by 6 bases and J by 5 bases, with 16 bases between them. Germline CDR1 is SEHNR and CDR2 is FQNEAQ (reference sequence). In DNA form, the CDR3 reads TGTGCCAGCAGTCTTGGGACCGCCATTGAGACCCAGTACTTC. Translating it yields CASSLGTAIETQYF.

V and J are TRBV18 and TRBJ2-1; TRBD1 aligns across 9 bases. The CDR3 spans 14 residues. Germline assignment: CDR1 KGHSH and CDR2 LQKENI. V lost 4 bases to trimming and J lost 5 bases; unmatched junction nucleotides: 3. The chain's CDR3 is CASSLRTGDNEQFF. The CDR3 nucleotides are TGTGCCAGCTCACTAAGGACAGGGGACAATGAGCAGTTCTTC.

This chain connects TRBV19 to TRBJ1-5, with unresolved D. The CDR3 is 15 amino acids. V lost 1 base and J 2 bases, leaving 9 bases between the germline ends. Germline V gene data show CDR1 as LNHDA and CDR2 as SQIVND (reference sequence). The CDR3 nucleotides are TGTGCCAGTAGTATAGGGAAAGGTCGCAATCAGCCCCAGCATTTT. Its translation is CASSIGKGRNQPQHF.

This clone was recorded only once. The chain employs TRBV4-3 and TRBJ1-1; D unresolved. CDR3 size: 19 residues. The ends were cut back, 3 bases at V and 1 base at J, with 24 bases in the middle. CDR1 is LGHNA, CDR2 YSLEER, per germline. Here the CDR3 reads CASSQDTPFSDTGNTEAFF. The DNA for the CDR3 is TGCGCCAGCAGCCAGGATACGCCTTTTTCAGACACGGGGAACACTGAAGCTTTCTTT.

This clone was counted between two and nine times. V gene TRBV6-5 combines with J gene TRBJ1-5; D remains unclear. The CDR3 has 13 amino acids. The germline V gene encodes CDR1 MNHEY and CDR2 SVGAGI. Trimming took 8 bases from V and 0 from J, leaving 8 bases between them. The CDR3 is CASGLSSNQPQHF. The DNA of the CDR3 is TGTGCCAGCGGTCTGAGTAGCAATCAGCCCCAGCATTTT.

The V call is TRBV30, the J call TRBJ1-5; D gene ambiguous. Germline CDR1 reads GTSNPN; CDR2 reads SVGIG (reference sequence). V was pared by 0 bases and J by 0 bases, with 9 bases between. The CDR3 has 15 amino acids. The CDR3 spells CAWSVGDYSNQPQHF. The CDR3 DNA sequence: TGTGCCTGGAGTGTGGGAGATTATAGCAATCAGCCCCAGCATTTT.

This chain joins TRBV11-1 and TRBJ2-7, with 10 bases identical to TRBD2. Germline assignment: CDR1 SGHAT and CDR2 FQDESV (reference sequence). The CDR3 is 16 amino acids. With 5 bases clipped from V and 4 bases from J, the junction kept 11 bases outside the gene matches. CDR3 sequence reads: CASSADRTSGEYEQYF. The DNA for the CDR3 is TGTGCCAGCAGCGCCGACAGGACTAGCGGAGAGTACGAGCAGTACTTC.

This chain uses TRBV7-8 with TRBJ2-1; unclear D gene. This CDR3 is built from 15 residues. CDR1 is SGHVS and CDR2 is FQNEAQ in the germline V gene. The V and J ends lost 4 bases and 0 bases respectively, with 10 bases between them. CDR3 protein: CASSSRVSSYNEQFF. CDR3 sequence (DNA): TGTGCCAGCAGCTCAAGAGTGAGCTCCTACAATGAGCAGTTCTTC.

This chain uses TRBV5-4 with TRBJ2-7; D may be TRBD2 (7 bases). CDR1 is SGHNT, CDR2 YYREEE, per germline (reference sequence). The CDR3 contains 13 residues. Trimming left V 5 bases short and J 6 bases short, with 15 bases between. In DNA form, the CDR3 reads TGTGCCAGCAGTTTGCTGGGGGGGCGCGAGCAGTACTTC. As protein: CASSLLGGREQYF.

The chain uses TRBV19 and TRBJ2-1, with D perhaps TRBD2 (5 bases). Deletions cut 5 bases from V and 8 bases from J, with 13 bases between. The germline gives CDR1 LNHDA, CDR2 SQIVND (reference sequence). This CDR3 is 13 amino acids long. The CDR3 sequence is CASSPDRGDEQFF. CDR3 nucleotide sequence: TGTGCCAGTAGTCCTGACCGGGGTGATGAGCAGTTCTTC.

This chain joins TRBV5-1 and TRBJ2-1, with TRBD2 matching 9 bases. Unmatched junction bases numbered 5, after V lost 2 bases and J lost 2 bases. From germline, CDR1 is SGHRS and CDR2 YFSETQ. There are 16 residues in the CDR3. The CDR3 nucleotides are TGCGCCAGCAGCTTTAGCGGGAGTGGGACCTACAATGAGCAGTTCTTC. Translated, it gives CASSFSGSGTYNEQFF. Combining the CDR3 with reference TRBV5-1 and TRBJ2-1 gives the whole variable domain KAGVTQTPRYLIKTRGQQVTLSCSPISGHRSVSWYQQTPGQGLQFLFEYFSETQRNKGNFPGRFSGRQFSNSRSEMNVSTLELGDSALYLCASSFSGSGTYNEQFFGPGTRLTVL.

This chain links TRBV29-1 with TRBJ2-7; D is unclear. V gave up 5 bases and J gave up 1 base, with 6 bases separating them. Germline V lookup: CDR1 SQVTM, CDR2 ANQGSEA. The CDR3 has 11 residues. The CDR3 loop reads CSVTSSYEQYF. CDR3 nucleotides: TGCAGCGTTACCTCTTCCTACGAGCAGTACTTC.

The CDR3 region is CSVVPQGAYNEQFF. CDR3 nucleotides: TGCAGCGTTGTACCACAGGGGGCTTACAATGAGCAGTTCTTC. The genes are TRBV29-1 and TRBJ2-1; 9 nucleotides match TRBD1. Germline V gene lookup returns CDR1 SQVTM and CDR2 ANQGSEA. The V segment lost 4 bases and the J segment 4 bases; nucleotides outside the gene matches: 5. This CDR3 is built from 14 residues.

V gene TRBV29-1 combines with J gene TRBJ1-2; 9 positions agree with TRBD1. Germline V lookup: CDR1 SQVTM, CDR2 ANQGSEA. V dropped 6 bases and J dropped 8; count of bases not matched to a gene: 19. This CDR3 comprises 16 residues. The CDR3, as DNA: TGCAGCGTGTCATCAATTCCGGGACAGGGAGGGTCGGGCTACACCTTC. Protein product: CSVSSIPGQGGSGYTF.

The rearrangement links TRBV4-1 to TRBJ2-3; TRBD2 matches at 7 bases. Trimming took 5 bases from V and 0 from J; bases not matched to a gene: 8. Per germline, CDR1 MGHRA and CDR2 YSYEKL. This CDR3 is 16 amino acids long. Written as DNA, the CDR3 is TGCGCCAGCAGCGAAATGGGACTACGAAGCACAGATACGCAGTATTTT. This codes for CASSEMGLRSTDTQYF.

The chain joins TRBV9 to TRBJ2-3; tentative D call: TRBD2 (5 bases). This CDR3 has 14 residues. The ends were cut back, 7 bases at V and 0 bases at J, with 12 bases in the middle. The V gene's germline CDR1 is SGDLS and CDR2 YYNGEE. The CDR3 nucleotides read TGTGCCAGCGCTACTAGGTATAGCACAGATACGCAGTATTTT. Its protein product is CASATRYSTDTQYF.

This clone was observed many times. The V and J genes are TRBV5-1 and TRBJ1-4, with D maybe TRBD1 (5 bases). Per germline, CDR1 SGHRS and CDR2 YFSETQ. The length of the CDR3 is 15 residues. V lost 4 bases, J lost 8 bases, and 18 bases lay in between. The CDR3 DNA sequence: TGCGCCAGCAGCCCTCTAGGAAGGGGTCAAGAAAAACTGTTTTTT. Translation gives CASSPLGRGQEKLFF. The full variable domain, its missing parts supplied by reference TRBV5-1 and TRBJ1-4, is KAGVTQTPRYLIKTRGQQVTLSCSPISGHRSVSWYQQTPGQGLQFLFEYFSETQRNKGNFPGRFSGRQFSNSRSEMNVSTLELGDSALYLCASSPLGRGQEKLFFGSGTQLSVL.

A note on this clone: An end of the junction differs from the germline gene, which may be a read error. V and J are TRBV7-9 and TRBJ2-7; a possible D gene is TRBD1 (6 bases). The CDR3 sequence is 13 residues long. The germline V gene has CDR1 SEHNR and CDR2 FQNEAQ (reference sequence). The chain's CDR3 is CGVGTINSYEQYF. The CDR3 region has the DNA TGCGGGGTGGGGACAATAAACTCCTACGAGCAGTACTTC. Supplemented by reference TRBV7-9 and TRBJ2-7, the full variable domain reads DTGVSQNPRHKITKRGQNVTFRCDPISEHNRLYWYRQTLGQGPEFLTYFQNEAQLEKSRLLSDRFSAERPKGSFSTLEIQRTEQGDSAMYLCGVGTINSYEQYFGPGTRLTVT.

V usage is TRBV6-5 and J usage is TRBJ1-5; 7 bases fit TRBD1. V trimming: 6 bases; J trimming: 2 bases; junction bases outside the gene matches: 4. Germline V lookup: CDR1 MNHEY, CDR2 SVGAGI. The CDR3 is made up of 14 amino acids. CDR3 DNA: TGTGCCAGCAGCCCAACAGGGGGCAATCAGCCCCAGCATTTT. Translation gives CASSPTGGNQPQHF.

As regards this clone: The junction shows a germline mismatch at one end, possibly a read error. As DNA, the CDR3 is TGTGCTAGCAGCCAAGGGACAGGGGGTGCCTACGAGCAGTACTTC. Its translation is CASSQGTGGAYEQYF. The chain uses TRBV7-7 and TRBJ2-7; 11 bases map to TRBD1. This CDR3 has 15 amino acids. CDR1 is SSHAT, CDR2 FNYEAQ, per germline (reference sequence).

V gene TRBV19 combines with J gene TRBJ2-3; D may match TRBD1 or TRBD2 (5 bases each). The CDR3 length is 15 residues. V lost 5 bases to trimming and J lost 0 bases, with 12 bases between them. Germline CDR1 is LNHDA and CDR2 is SQIVND (reference sequence). CDR3 bases: TGTGCCAGTAGTCCCCGGGACCGTAGCACAGATACGCAGTATTTT. Its translation is CASSPRDRSTDTQYF.